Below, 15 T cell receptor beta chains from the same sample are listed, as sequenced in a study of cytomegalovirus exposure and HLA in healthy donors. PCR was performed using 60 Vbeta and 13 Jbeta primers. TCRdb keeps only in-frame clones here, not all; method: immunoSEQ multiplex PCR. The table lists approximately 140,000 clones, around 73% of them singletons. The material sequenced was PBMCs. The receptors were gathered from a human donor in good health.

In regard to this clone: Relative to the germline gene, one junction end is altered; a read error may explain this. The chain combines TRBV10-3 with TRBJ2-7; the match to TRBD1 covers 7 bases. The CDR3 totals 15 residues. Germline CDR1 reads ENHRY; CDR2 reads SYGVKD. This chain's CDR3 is CAITEGAGQHYEQYF. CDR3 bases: TGTGCCATCACTGAGGGGGCAGGGCAACACTACGAGCAGTACTTC.

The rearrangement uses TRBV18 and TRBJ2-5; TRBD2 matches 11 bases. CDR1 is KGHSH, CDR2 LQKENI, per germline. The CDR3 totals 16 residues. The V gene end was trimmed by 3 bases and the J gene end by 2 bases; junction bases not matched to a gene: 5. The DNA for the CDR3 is TGTGCCAGCTCACCCGCGGCTAGCGGGGGGCAAGAGACCCAGTACTTC. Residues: CASSPAASGGQETQYF.

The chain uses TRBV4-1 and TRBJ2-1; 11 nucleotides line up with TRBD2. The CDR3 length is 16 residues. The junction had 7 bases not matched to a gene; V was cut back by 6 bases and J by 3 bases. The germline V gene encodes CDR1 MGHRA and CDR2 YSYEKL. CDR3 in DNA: TGCGCCAGCAGTACTTCCGGGACTAGCGGCTACAATGAGCAGTTCTTC. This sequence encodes CASSTSGTSGYNEQFF.

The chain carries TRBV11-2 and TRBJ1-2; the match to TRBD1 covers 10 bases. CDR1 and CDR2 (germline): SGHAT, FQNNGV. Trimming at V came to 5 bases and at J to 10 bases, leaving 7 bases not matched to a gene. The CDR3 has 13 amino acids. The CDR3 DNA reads TGTGCCAGCAGCCACCGGGACAGGGGAAACTACACCTTC. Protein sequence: CASSHRDRGNYTF.

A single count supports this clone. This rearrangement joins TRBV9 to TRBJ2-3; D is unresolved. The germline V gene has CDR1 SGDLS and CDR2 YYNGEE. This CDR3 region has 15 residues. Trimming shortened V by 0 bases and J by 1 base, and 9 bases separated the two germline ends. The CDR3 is CASSVVASRTDTQYF. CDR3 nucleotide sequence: TGTGCCAGCAGCGTAGTGGCTTCCCGCACAGATACGCAGTATTTT.

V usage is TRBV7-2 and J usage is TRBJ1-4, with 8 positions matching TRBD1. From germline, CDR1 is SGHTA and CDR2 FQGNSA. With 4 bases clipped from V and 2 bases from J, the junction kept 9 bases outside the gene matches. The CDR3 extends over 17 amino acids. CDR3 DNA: TGTGCCAGCAGCTCATACAGGGGGTTGGGGACTAATGAAAAACTGTTTTTT. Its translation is CASSSYRGLGTNEKLFF.

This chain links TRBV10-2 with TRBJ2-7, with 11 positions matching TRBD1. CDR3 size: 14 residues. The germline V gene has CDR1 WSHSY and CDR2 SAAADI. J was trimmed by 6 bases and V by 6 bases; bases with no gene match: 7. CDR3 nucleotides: TGCGCCAGCAGCTTGGACAGGGGGCGCAGCGAGCAGTACTTC. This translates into CASSLDRGRSEQYF.

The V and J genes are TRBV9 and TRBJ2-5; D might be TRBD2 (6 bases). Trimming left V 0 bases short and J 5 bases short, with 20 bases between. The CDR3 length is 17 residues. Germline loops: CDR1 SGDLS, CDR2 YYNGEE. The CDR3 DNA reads TGTGCCAGCAGCGTAGCGCTGCTCGGGGGTCAGGACGAGACCCAGTACTTC. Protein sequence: CASSVALLGGQDETQYF.

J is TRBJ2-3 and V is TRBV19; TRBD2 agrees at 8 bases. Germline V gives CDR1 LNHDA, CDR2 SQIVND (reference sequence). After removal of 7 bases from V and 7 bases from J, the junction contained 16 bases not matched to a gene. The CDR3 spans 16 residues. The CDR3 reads CASNRRTGGPSYTQYF. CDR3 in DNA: TGTGCCAGTAATCGTAGGACGGGAGGGCCCTCGTATACGCAGTATTTT.

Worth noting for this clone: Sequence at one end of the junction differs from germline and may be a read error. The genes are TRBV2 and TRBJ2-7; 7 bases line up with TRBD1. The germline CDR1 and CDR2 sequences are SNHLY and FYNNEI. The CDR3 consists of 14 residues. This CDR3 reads CASSVGQRSCEQYF. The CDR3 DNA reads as TGTGCCAGCAGCGTGGGACAGCGCTCCTGCGAGCAGTACTTC. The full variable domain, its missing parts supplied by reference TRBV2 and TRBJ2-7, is EPEVTQTPSHQVTQMGQEVILRCVPISNHLYFYWYRQILGQKVEFLVSFYNNEISEKSEIFDDQFSVERPDGSNFTLKIRSTKLEDSAMYFCASSVGQRSCEQYFGPGTRLTVT.

The CDR3, as DNA: TGTGCCAGAAGGAGGGGGGCTAGCGGGAGGAACGAGCAGTACTTC. Its translation is CARRRGASGRNEQYF. V and J are TRBV7-5 and TRBJ2-7; the DNA was not compared with TRBD2, the D call given in the table. TRBV7-5 is flagged as a pseudogene. The CDR3 is 15 amino acids.

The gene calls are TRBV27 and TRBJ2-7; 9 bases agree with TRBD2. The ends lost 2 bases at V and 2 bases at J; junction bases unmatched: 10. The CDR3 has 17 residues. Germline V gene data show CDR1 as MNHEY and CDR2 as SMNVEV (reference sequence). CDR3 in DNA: TGTGCCAGCAGTTTAAGGCTTAGCGGGAGTTACCCCTACGAGCAGTACTTC. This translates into CASSLRLSGSYPYEQYF.

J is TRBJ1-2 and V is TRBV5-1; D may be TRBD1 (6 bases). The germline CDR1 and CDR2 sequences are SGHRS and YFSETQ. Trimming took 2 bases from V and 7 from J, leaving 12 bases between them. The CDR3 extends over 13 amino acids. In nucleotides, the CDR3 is TGCGCCAGCAGCTTTGGGACACCTTCTGGCTACACCTTC. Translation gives CASSFGTPSGYTF.

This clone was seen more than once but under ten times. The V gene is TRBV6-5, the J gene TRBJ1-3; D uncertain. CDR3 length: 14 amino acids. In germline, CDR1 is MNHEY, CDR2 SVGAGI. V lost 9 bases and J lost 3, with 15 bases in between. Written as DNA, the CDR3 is TGTGCCAGTACAATAGGCAGAGGTGGAAACACCATATATTTT. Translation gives CASTIGRGGNTIYF.

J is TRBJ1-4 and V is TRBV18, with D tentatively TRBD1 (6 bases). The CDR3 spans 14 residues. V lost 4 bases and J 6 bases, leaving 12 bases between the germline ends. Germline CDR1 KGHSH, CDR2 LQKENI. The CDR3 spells CASSQRTVYEKLFF. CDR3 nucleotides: TGTGCCAGCTCACAAAGGACAGTCTATGAAAAACTGTTTTTT.